The entry that follows covers one T cell receptor beta chain sequence. The antigen remains unidentified. The data stem from a study of T-cell reconstitution after alpha-beta-depleted transplantation in children. Findings and caveats of the study: A year post-transplant, T-cell counts and diversity derived mostly from newly produced T cells. Expanded clones from the graft, numbering several hundred, reportedly supplied alpha-beta T cells about two months after transplant.

Unique molecular identifiers were used in preparing the TCRbeta library. TCRdb re-analysed the PCR reads in MiXCR, keeping a single row per CDR3 protein. The data contain around 250,000 distinct CDR3 sequences, more than 20% of them singletons. The V and J ends lost 3 bases and 6 bases respectively, with 14 bases between them. Germline V gene data show CDR1 as MGHDK and CDR2 as SYGVNS. This CDR3 is built from 15 residues. The sample consisted of PBMCs, taken before TCRalphabeta/CD19-depleted stem cell transplant. The chain joins TRBV25-1 to TRBJ2-2, with a possible D match to TRBD2 (6 bases). The sequence was collected from a girl aged 2 to 9 with Fanconi anemia, due to receive a stem cell transplant. The CDR3 nucleotides are TGTGCCAGCAGTGATTCTCCTAGCGTTGCCGGGGAGCTGTTTTTT. Protein sequence: CASSDSPSVAGELFF.